This T cell receptor beta chain was profiled in a study of T cells after posttransplantation cyclophosphamide. This clone was observed a few times. Its target is not known. A marrow graft followed busulfan-fludarabine conditioning, with cyclophosphamide on days +3 and +4. Study-wide findings and caveats: Later post-transplant blood repertoires were often dominated by donor CD8+ memory clones.

Data came from immunoSEQ multiplex PCR; TCRdb stores just in-frame clones and leaves some out. The sample holds tens of thousands of clones; 78% are singletons and the top ten take 6.5% to 9.5%. In germline, CDR1 is SGHDT, CDR2 YYEEEE. V lost 4 bases and J 3 bases, leaving 16 bases between the germline ends. The CDR3 has 15 residues. This specimen was CD4+ T cells sorted from blood, taken approximately 1,900 days after a stem cell transplant with posttransplant cyclophosphamide. The origin of this receptor is a female patient aged 40-50 years who received an allogeneic stem cell transplant from a related donor, was CMV-positive, and had no GVHD. Among the T cells, some may be from the graft donor. The V gene is TRBV5-6, the J gene TRBJ1-1; D uncertain. The CDR3 is CASSPLPRADTEAFF. As DNA, the CDR3 is TGTGCCAGCAGCCCACTCCCTCGCGCGGACACTGAAGCTTTCTTT.